One and the same sample provided the 10 T cell receptor beta chains below, sequenced in a study of blood T cells in healthy people across ages (dated by TCRdb to 2014 to 2015). The method behind the library was 5' RACE. Sequencing took place on an Illumina HiSeq 2500. A second PCR of roughly 6 to 11 cycles was run with a J-beta primer mix and a sample-barcoded 5' primer. TCRdb handled the public reads itself, with Q25 trimming in fastp and clone calling in MiXCR, and kept productive beta chains. Duplicate CDR3 protein sequences are folded into a single record with the most common DNA and genes. The sample profile shows roughly 800,000 distinct CDR3 sequences; 58% of them were found once. The ten biggest clones cover about 20% of the sample. Sequencing was carried out using blood. These receptors all stem from a man aged 25-45 years in good health.

The chain is built from TRBV4-1 and TRBJ2-1; TRBD2 matches 8 bases. The CDR3 totals 14 residues. Germline CDR1 reads MGHRA; CDR2 reads YSYEKL. With 6 bases clipped from V and 5 bases from J, the junction kept 6 bases outside the gene matches. CDR3 coding DNA: TGCGCCAGCAGTGTCGGGACTAGGGACAATGAGCAGTTCTTC. This translates into CASSVGTRDNEQFF.

This chain links TRBV25-1 with TRBJ1-2; D call uncertain. The CDR3 is 16 amino acids. V lost 1 base to trimming and J lost 1 base, with 13 bases between them. Germline CDR1 and CDR2: MGHDK and SYGVNS. CDR3 protein: CASSESATSSNYGYTF. The CDR3 DNA reads TGTGCCAGCAGTGAATCCGCCACGTCTAGTAACTATGGCTACACCTTC.

To note about this clonotype: Because it lacks the conserved phenylalanine or tryptophan at the end, this CDR3 is likely a read error. The V call is TRBV4-1, the J call TRBJ1-2; tentatively, D is TRBD1 (5 bases). V was pared by 1 base and J by 7 bases, with 10 bases between. This CDR3 region has 13 residues. Germline V gene sequence: CDR1 MGHRA, CDR2 YSYEKL. DNA of the CDR3: TGCGCCAGCAGCCAAGGGACGGGGGGTGGCTACACCTCC. Translation gives CASSQGTGGGYTS.

V is TRBV7-9 and J is TRBJ2-1, with 11 bases aligning to TRBD1. This CDR3 has 16 residues. CDR1 SEHNR and CDR2 FQNEAQ come from the germline V gene (reference sequence). Trimming cost V 4 bases and J 6 bases; bases outside gene matches: 8. Written as DNA, the CDR3 is TGTGCCAGCAGCTCGGTCTCCGGGACAGGGGGCAATGAGCAGTTCTTC. Amino acid sequence: CASSSVSGTGGNEQFF.

CDR3 sequence reads: CASSTVTGGRDEQYF. The CDR3 bases are TGCGCCAGCAGCACCGTGACAGGGGGCAGGGACGAGCAGTACTTC. The chain links TRBV5-1 to TRBJ2-7; TRBD1 aligns across 10 bases. The V gene's germline CDR1 is SGHRS and CDR2 YFSETQ. This CDR3 is built from 15 residues. V lost 4 bases to trimming and J lost 5 bases; unmatched junction nucleotides: 9.

CDR3 sequence reads: CAISEAGEIAYEQYF. CDR3 sequence (DNA): TGTGCCATCAGTGAGGCTGGGGAGATCGCCTACGAGCAGTACTTC. The chain employs TRBV10-3 and TRBJ2-7, with D tentatively TRBD2 (5 bases). The V end was cut by 2 bases, the J end by 2 bases, with 13 bases between. The CDR3 length is 15 residues. CDR1 and CDR2 from the germline V gene are ENHRY and SYGVKD.

The CDR3 DNA sequence: TGCAGTGCTAGAGATGGGCTAGCGGGAGGGAAAACCTACGAGCAGTACTTC. Amino acids: CSARDGLAGGKTYEQYF. This chain joins TRBV20-1 and TRBJ2-7; 12 nucleotides align to TRBD2. Trimming at V came to 0 bases and at J to 2 bases, leaving 8 bases not matched to a gene. The CDR3 length is 17 residues. From germline, CDR1 is DFQATT and CDR2 SNEGSKA (reference sequence).

The chain employs TRBV21-1 and TRBJ2-6; TRBD2, the table's D call, lacks a check against the DNA. TRBV21-1 is shown as a pseudogene. CDR3 length: 19 residues. For the CDR3, the DNA is TGTGCCAGCAGCCAGACACCGGGACTAGCGGGAGCTGGGGCCAACGTCCTGACTTTC. It yields the protein CASSQTPGLAGAGANVLTF.

This rearrangement joins TRBV7-9 to TRBJ1-3; D gene uncertain. The germline V and J ends were trimmed by 11 bases and 4 bases, with 9 bases remaining between them. The CDR3 consists of 11 residues. Germline V gene data show CDR1 as SEHNR and CDR2 as FQNEAQ (reference sequence). Written as DNA, the CDR3 is TGTGCCGGCCAGGTCGGAAACACCATATATTTT. This gives the protein CAGQVGNTIYF.

V usage is TRBV29-1 and J usage is TRBJ1-4; 7 bases fit TRBD1. Germline trimming cut 6 bases from V and 0 bases from J; bases unmatched to any gene: 1. CDR1 and CDR2 (germline): SQVTM, ANQGSEA. CDR3 size: 13 residues. This CDR3 reads CSVRGATNEKLFF. Written as DNA, the CDR3 is TGCAGCGTCAGGGGGGCAACTAATGAAAAACTGTTTTTT.